One sample yielded the 14 T cell receptor beta chains listed below, sequenced in a study of Graves' ophthalmopathy and Graves' hyperthyroidism. Amplified material comprised TCR beta CDR3 regions derived from RNA transcripts. HTBI primers served in a first-round RT-PCR, which a second-round multiplex PCR followed. Each CDR3 protein is one row after TCRdb ran MiXCR on the multiplex PCR reads. In the table there are hundreds of thousands of distinct CDR3 sequences, around 45% of which are singletons. The sample comprised peripheral blood. These receptors all come from an adult man with Graves' ophthalmopathy.

The chain recombines TRBV5-8 with TRBJ2-5; D might be TRBD2 (5 bases). Germline values: CDR1 SGHTS, CDR2 YDEGEE. The CDR3 runs 15 residues. The ends were cut back, 3 bases at V and 4 bases at J, with 16 bases in the middle. DNA of the CDR3: TGTGCCAGCAGCTCACAAATACGGGGATCAGAGACCCAGTACTTC. Its protein product is CASSSQIRGSETQYF.

This rearrangement joins TRBV9 to TRBJ2-5, with D uncertain. This CDR3 is built from 13 residues. Germline values: CDR1 SGDLS, CDR2 YYNGEE. Between the trimmed V and J ends, which lost 2 bases and 3 bases, there was a span of 8 bases. The CDR3 spells CASSVTAEETQYF. CDR3 DNA sequence: TGTGCCAGCAGCGTGACTGCGGAAGAGACCCAGTACTTC. The entire variable domain, with the rest obtained from reference TRBV9 and TRBJ2-5, is as follows: DSGVTQTPKHLITATGQRVTLRCSPRSGDLSVYWYQQSLDQGLQFLIQYYNGEERAKGNILERFSAQQFPDLHSELNLSSLELGDSALYFCASSVTAEETQYFGPGTRLLVL.

This clonotype has a handful of counts. In DNA form, the CDR3 reads TGTGCCAGCAGCTTAAGATTCAGAGACTATGGCTACACCTTC. Translating it yields CASSLRFRDYGYTF. The chain couples TRBV7-3 to TRBJ1-2; D remains ambiguous. The ends were cut back, 1 base at V and 3 bases at J, with 9 bases in the middle. CDR1 is SGHTA, CDR2 FQGTGA, per germline. The length of the CDR3 is 14 residues.

A few counts support this clonotype. J is TRBJ2-7 and V is TRBV9, with D perhaps matching TRBD2 (6 bases). CDR3 size: 15 residues. V lost 5 bases and J lost 2, with 17 bases in between. Germline V lookup: CDR1 SGDLS, CDR2 YYNGEE. CDR3 bases: TGTGCCAGCAGTCTGGGCGGGGCGTTGACCTACGAGCAGTACTTC. Translation: CASSLGGALTYEQYF.

The rearrangement links TRBV5-1 to TRBJ2-7, with TRBD2 matching over 7 bases. The germline V gene has CDR1 SGHRS and CDR2 YFSETQ. The CDR3 consists of 15 residues. J gave up 4 bases and V 0 bases, and 7 bases lay outside the gene matches. This CDR3 is CASSLAGGRGYEQYF. The DNA for the CDR3 is TGCGCCAGCAGCTTGGCTGGCGGGAGAGGTTACGAGCAGTACTTC.

The V gene is TRBV18, the J gene TRBJ1-2; 9 bases map to TRBD1. This CDR3 has 14 residues. Looked up from germline, CDR1 is KGHSH and CDR2 is LQKENI. The V segment lost 4 bases and the J segment 4 bases; nucleotides outside the gene matches: 4. This CDR3 reads CASSRQGEGYGYTF. The CDR3, as DNA: TGTGCCAGCTCACGACAGGGGGAAGGCTATGGCTACACCTTC.

This clonotype was counted many times. The V call is TRBV24-1, the J call TRBJ2-3, with 7 nucleotides matching TRBD1. V gave up 5 bases and J gave up 1 base; unmatched junction bases: 14. The germline gives CDR1 KGHDR, CDR2 SFDVKD. The CDR3 runs 18 residues. The CDR3 DNA reads TGTGCCACCAGTGCGACGACAGGGATGGGGATCCGCACAGATACGCAGTATTTT. This sequence encodes CATSATTGMGIRTDTQYF.

The count of this clonotype is one. The chain uses TRBV7-3 and TRBJ2-7, with 7 positions matching TRBD2. The CDR3 runs 16 residues. Germline V gives CDR1 SGHTA, CDR2 FQGTGA. Trimming at V came to 5 bases and at J to 2 bases, leaving 12 bases not matched to a gene. The CDR3 sequence: CASSQDSSGRAYEQYF. CDR3 sequence (DNA): TGTGCCAGCAGCCAAGATAGTAGCGGGCGGGCCTACGAGCAGTACTTC.

J is TRBJ1-3 and V is TRBV9; D not certain. Per germline, CDR1 SGDLS and CDR2 YYNGEE. The V gene lost 5 bases and the J gene lost 5 bases, with 20 bases spanning the gap. The CDR3 spans 16 residues. The CDR3 spells CASSLVGGGGRNTIYF. CDR3 nucleotide sequence: TGTGCCAGCAGTTTAGTTGGAGGCGGTGGGCGAAACACCATATATTTT.

CDR3 amino acids: CASRLNGELFF. CDR3 nucleotides: TGTGCCAGCAGGCTGAACGGGGAGCTGTTTTTT. This chain links TRBV12-3 or TRBV12-4 with TRBJ2-2; D remains unclear. V lost 6 bases and J lost 7, with 6 bases in between. The CDR3 extends over 11 amino acids.

This clonotype was recorded a few times. The chain employs TRBV5-1 and TRBJ2-7; D assignment may be TRBD1 or TRBD2 (7 bases each). CDR1 and CDR2 from the germline V gene are SGHRS and YFSETQ. CDR3 length equals 15 residues. Trimming removed 2 bases at V and 5 bases at J, with 17 bases between. This chain's CDR3 is CASSFTRAGGDEQYF. In nucleotides, the CDR3 is TGCGCCAGCAGCTTCACCAGGGCAGGGGGGGACGAGCAGTACTTC.

The rearrangement uses TRBV6-6 and TRBJ2-7; D ambiguous. V was pared by 4 bases and J by 0 bases, with 10 bases between. CDR3 size: 14 residues. Germline assignment: CDR1 MNHNY and CDR2 SVGAGI (reference sequence). The CDR3 nucleotides are TGTGCCAGCAGTTCTGGGGTGAGCTCCTACGAGCAGTACTTC. It is translated as CASSSGVSSYEQYF.

This clonotype was seen only once. The chain uses TRBV29-1 and TRBJ1-2; the match to TRBD1 covers 8 bases. The ends lost 7 bases at V and 6 bases at J; junction bases unmatched: 4. The CDR3 has 11 amino acids. CDR1 is SQVTM, CDR2 ANQGSEA, per germline. CDR3 nucleotides: TGCAGCGCGGGACAGGTGGATGGCTACACCTTC. Encoded protein: CSAGQVDGYTF.

On this clonotype itself: One end of the junction does not line up with germline, which may come from a read error. This sequence joins TRBV9 and TRBJ2-2; tentatively, D is TRBD1 (5 bases). This CDR3 region has 19 residues. The germline gives CDR1 SGDLS, CDR2 YYNGEE. The CDR3 protein is CASSLDRSSGWANTGELFF. The CDR3 nucleotides read TGCGCCAGCAGTTTGGACCGATCATCAGGGTGGGCGAACACCGGGGAGCTGTTTTTT. Using reference TRBV9 and TRBJ2-2 for the parts outside the CDR3, the full variable domain is DSGVTQTPKHLITATGQRVTLRCSPRSGDLSVYWYQQSLDQGLQFLIQYYNGEERAKGNILERFSAQQFPDLHSELNLSSLELGDSALYFCASSLDRSSGWANTGELFFGEGSRLTVL.